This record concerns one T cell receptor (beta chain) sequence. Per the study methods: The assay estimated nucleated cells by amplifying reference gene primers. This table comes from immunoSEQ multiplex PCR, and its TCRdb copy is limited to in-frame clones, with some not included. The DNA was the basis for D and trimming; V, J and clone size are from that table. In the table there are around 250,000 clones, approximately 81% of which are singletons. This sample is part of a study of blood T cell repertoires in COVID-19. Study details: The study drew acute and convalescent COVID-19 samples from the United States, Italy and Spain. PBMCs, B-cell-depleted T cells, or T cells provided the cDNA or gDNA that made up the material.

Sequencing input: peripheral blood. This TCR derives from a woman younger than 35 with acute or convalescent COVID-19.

The CDR3 loop is CASSALGLAGAIIETQYF. The CDR3 DNA sequence: TGTGCCAGCAGTGCCCTAGGACTAGCGGGAGCGATTATAGAGACCCAGTACTTC. J is TRBJ2-5 and V is TRBV25-1; 13 nucleotides align to TRBD2. CDR3 length: 18 amino acids. CDR1 MGHDK and CDR2 SYGVNS come from the germline V gene. Trimming at V came to 4 bases and at J to 4 bases, leaving 12 bases not matched to a gene.